This TCR beta chain was sequenced during a study of T cell responses to AZD1222 COVID-19 vaccine. Whole-study findings and limits: It was only five to seven AZD1222 recipients who were seropositive at baseline. Repertoire sampling occurred only after the peak T cell response.

Clones were read by immunoSEQ multiplex PCR, and TCRdb kept only the in-frame ones, dropping some. The sample lists 75,000 to 90,000 clones; roughly 90% were seen once. Germline-derived CDR1 and CDR2 are MNHNY and SVGAGI (reference sequence). CDR3 size: 13 residues. V shed 5 bases and J shed 7 bases, with 12 bases lying between them. Combined were second doses at about 4 or about 12 weeks. Turning to this clone: What it recognizes is unknown.

J is TRBJ1-5 and V is TRBV6-6; D unclear. The sequence came from an adult who received the AZD1222 COVID-19 vaccine. The input for sequencing was peripheral blood, taken 28 days after the second AZD1222 dose. CDR3 sequence: CASSAEGRQPQHF. The CDR3 nucleotides read TGTGCCAGCAGTGCAGAAGGTCGCCAGCCCCAGCATTTT.